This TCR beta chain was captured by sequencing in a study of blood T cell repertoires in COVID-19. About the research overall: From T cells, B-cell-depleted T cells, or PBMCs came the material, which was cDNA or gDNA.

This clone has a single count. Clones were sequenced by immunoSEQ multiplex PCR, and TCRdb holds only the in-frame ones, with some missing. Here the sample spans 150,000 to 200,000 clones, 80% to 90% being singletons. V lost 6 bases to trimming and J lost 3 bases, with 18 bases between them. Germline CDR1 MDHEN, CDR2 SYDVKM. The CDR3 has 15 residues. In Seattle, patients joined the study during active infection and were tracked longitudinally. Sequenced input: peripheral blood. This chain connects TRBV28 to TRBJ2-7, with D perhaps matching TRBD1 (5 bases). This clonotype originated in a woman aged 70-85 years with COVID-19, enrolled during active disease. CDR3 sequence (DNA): TGTGCCAGCAGACAGGACGGTGCCGGACGCTACGAGCAGTACTTC. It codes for CASRQDGAGRYEQYF.